This TCR beta chain derives from a study of T cells in women clearing cervical HPV infection. Overall study: Donors had HPV16-related CIN3 or worse; 2 had invasive cancer. Case blood was drawn when the lesion was first found; control blood after infection became undetectable.

This clone registers medium-sized by frequency. The antigen is undetermined. Study-wide results and limits: Unknown T-cell numbers per sample may underlie the richness differences.

Clones were read by immunoSEQ multiplex PCR, and TCRdb kept only the in-frame ones, dropping some. The listing records about 27,000 clones. This TCR was sampled from a woman aged 18 to 75 with a cervical HPV16 infection that either progressed to CIN3+ or cleared (not recorded which). The source material was blood buffy coat.

CDR3 DNA (partial): TGTGCCAGCAGCCCCGGGACAGTGAGCACAGATACG. Translating gives CASSPGTVSTDT. The full CDR3 reads CASSPGTVSTDTQYF. V gene TRBV7-3 combines with J gene TRBJ2-3; 7 nucleotides align to TRBD1. The read terminates 3 residues ahead of where the CDR3 ends, so the germline J gene completes it. The CDR3 extends over 15 amino acids. From germline, CDR1 is SGHTA and CDR2 FQGTGA. The V and J ends lost 5 bases and 0 bases, in that order; junction bases with no gene match: 5.